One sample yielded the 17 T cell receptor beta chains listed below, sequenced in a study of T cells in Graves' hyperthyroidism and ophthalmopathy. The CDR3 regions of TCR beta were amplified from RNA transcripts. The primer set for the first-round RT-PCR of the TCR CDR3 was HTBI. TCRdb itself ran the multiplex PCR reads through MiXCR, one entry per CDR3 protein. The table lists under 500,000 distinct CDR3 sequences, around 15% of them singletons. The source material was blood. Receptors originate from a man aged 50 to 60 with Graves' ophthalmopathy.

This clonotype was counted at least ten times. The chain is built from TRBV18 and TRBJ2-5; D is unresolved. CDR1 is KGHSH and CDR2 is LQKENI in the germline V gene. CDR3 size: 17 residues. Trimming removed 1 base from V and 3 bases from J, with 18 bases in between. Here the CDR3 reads CASSPLLTDPPKETQYF. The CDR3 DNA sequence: TGTGCCAGCTCACCACTTCTAACGGACCCTCCAAAAGAGACCCAGTACTTC.

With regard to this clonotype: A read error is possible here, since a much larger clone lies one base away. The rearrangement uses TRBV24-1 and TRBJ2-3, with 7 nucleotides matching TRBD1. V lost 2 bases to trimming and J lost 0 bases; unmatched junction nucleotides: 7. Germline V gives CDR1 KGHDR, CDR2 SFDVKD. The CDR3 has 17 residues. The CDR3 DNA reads TGTGCCACCAGTGATTCCCGACAGGGAGCTAGCACAGATACGCAGTATTTT. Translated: CATSDSRQGASTDTQYF.

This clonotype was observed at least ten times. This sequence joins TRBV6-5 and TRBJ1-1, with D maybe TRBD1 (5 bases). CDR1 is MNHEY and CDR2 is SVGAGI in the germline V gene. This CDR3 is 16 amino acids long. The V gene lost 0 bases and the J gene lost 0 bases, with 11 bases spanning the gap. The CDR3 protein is CASSYSRTIMNTEAFF. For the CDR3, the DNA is TGTGCCAGCAGTTACTCGCGGACAATCATGAACACTGAAGCTTTCTTT.

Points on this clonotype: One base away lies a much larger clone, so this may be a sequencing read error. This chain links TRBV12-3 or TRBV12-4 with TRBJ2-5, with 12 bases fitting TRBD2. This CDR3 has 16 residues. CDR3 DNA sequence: TGTACCAGCAGCCTAACCTCCGGGACTAGCGGGTACCGTACGTACTTC. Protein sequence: CTSSLTSGTSGYRTYF.

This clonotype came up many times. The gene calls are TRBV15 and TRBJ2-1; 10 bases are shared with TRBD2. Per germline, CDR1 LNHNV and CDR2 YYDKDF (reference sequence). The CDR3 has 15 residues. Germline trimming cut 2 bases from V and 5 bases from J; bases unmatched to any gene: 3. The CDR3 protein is CATSRPSGGHNEQFF. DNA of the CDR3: TGTGCCACCAGCAGACCTAGCGGGGGACACAATGAGCAGTTCTTC.

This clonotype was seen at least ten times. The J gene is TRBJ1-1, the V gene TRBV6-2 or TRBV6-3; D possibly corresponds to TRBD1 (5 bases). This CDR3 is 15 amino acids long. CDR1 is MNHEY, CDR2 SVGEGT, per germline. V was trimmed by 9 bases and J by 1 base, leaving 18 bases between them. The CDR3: CASKDGGGRNTEAFF. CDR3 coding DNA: TGTGCCAGTAAGGACGGGGGAGGGAGGAACACTGAAGCTTTCTTT.

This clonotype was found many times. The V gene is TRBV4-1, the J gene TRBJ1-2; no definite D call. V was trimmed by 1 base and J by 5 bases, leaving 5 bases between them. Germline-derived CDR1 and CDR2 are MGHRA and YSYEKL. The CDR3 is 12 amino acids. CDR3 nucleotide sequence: TGCGCCAGCAGCCAAGCTTATTATGGCTACACCTTC. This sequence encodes CASSQAYYGYTF.

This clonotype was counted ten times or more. CDR3 DNA: TGTGCCTGGAGCCAAAACAGGGTCGGAAACCTTAAGAACACTGAAGCTTTCTTT. Protein product: CAWSQNRVGNLKNTEAFF. V is TRBV30 and J is TRBJ1-1; tentative D call: TRBD1 (6 bases). Trimming pared 3 bases from V and 1 base from J, leaving 24 bases between. Germline-derived CDR1 and CDR2 are GTSNPN and SVGIG (reference sequence). The CDR3 sequence is 18 residues long.

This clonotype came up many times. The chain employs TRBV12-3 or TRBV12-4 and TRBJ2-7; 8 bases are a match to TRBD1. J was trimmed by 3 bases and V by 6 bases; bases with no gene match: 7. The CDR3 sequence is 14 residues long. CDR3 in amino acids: CASSPGQGLYEQYF. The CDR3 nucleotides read TGTGCCAGCAGCCCCGGACAGGGTCTCTACGAGCAGTACTTC.

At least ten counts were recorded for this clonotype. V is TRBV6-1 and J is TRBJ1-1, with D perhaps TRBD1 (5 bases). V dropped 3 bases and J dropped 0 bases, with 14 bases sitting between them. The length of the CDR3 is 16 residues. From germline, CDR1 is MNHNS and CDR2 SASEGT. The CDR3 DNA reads TGTGCCAGCAGTGATGACAGCAATTCCATGAACACTGAAGCTTTCTTT. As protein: CASSDDSNSMNTEAFF.

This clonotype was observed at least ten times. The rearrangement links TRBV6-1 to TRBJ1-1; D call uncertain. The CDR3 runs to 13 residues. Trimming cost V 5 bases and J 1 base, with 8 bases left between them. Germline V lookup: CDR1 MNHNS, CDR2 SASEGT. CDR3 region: CASSRHGNTEAFF. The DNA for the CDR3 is TGTGCCAGCAGTCGGCACGGGAACACTGAAGCTTTCTTT.

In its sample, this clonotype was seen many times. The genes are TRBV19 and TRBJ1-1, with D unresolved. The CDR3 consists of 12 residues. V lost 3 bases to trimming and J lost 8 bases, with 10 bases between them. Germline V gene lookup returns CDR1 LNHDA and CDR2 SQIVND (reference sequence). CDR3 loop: CASSILAGEAFF. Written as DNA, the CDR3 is TGTGCCAGTAGTATCTTGGCGGGAGAAGCTTTCTTT.

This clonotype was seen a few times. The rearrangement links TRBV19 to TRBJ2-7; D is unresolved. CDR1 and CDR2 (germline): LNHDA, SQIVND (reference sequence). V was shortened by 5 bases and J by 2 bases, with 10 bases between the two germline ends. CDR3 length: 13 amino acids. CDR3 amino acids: CASSATHTYEQYF. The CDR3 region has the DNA TGTGCCAGTAGTGCGACTCATACCTACGAGCAGTACTTC.

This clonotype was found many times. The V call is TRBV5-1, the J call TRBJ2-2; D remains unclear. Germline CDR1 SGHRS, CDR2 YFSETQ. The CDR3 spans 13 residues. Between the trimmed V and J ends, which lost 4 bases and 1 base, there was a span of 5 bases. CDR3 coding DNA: TGCGCCAGCAGCGGGCAGAACACCGGGGAGCTGTTTTTT. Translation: CASSGQNTGELFF.

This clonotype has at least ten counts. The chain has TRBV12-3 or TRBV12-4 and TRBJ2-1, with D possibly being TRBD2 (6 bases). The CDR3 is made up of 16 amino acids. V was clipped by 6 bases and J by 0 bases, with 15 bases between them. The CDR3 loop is CASRGGISSSYNEQFF. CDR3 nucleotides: TGTGCCAGCAGGGGAGGTATAAGTAGCTCCTACAATGAGCAGTTCTTC.

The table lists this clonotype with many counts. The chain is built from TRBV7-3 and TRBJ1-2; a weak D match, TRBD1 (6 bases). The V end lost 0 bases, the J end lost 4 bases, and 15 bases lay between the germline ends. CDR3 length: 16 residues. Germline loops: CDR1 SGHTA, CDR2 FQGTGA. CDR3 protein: CASSLTGAGQFYGYTF. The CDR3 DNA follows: TGTGCCAGCAGCTTAACCGGGGCAGGACAGTTCTATGGCTACACCTTC.

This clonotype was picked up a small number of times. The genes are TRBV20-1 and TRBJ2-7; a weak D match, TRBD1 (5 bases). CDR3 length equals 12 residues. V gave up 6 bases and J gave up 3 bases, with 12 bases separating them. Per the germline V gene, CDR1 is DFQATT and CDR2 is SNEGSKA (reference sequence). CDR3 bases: TGCAGTGCCCCGGACACCCACTACGAGCAGTACTTC. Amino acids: CSAPDTHYEQYF.